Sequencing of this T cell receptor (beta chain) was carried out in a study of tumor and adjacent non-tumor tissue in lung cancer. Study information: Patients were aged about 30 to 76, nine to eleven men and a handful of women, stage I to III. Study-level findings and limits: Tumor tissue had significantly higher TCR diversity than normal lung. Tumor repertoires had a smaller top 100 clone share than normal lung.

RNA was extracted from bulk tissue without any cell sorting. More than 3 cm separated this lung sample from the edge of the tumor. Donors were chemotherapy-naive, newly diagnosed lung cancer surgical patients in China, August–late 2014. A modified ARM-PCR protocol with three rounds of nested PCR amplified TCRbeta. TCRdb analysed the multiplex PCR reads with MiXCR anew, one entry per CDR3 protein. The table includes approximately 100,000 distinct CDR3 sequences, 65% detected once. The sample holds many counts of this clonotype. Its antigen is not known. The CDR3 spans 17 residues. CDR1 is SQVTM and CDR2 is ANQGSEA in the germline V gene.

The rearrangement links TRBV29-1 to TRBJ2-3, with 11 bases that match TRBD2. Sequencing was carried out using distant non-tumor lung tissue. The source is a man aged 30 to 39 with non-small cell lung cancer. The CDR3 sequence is CSSRLGSGRAGSDTQYF. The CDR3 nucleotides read TGCAGTTCCCGTCTGGGTAGCGGGAGGGCCGGATCAGATACGCAGTATTTT.